Below are 21 T cell receptor beta chains sequenced from a single sample in a study of shared clonotypes between healthy human individuals. Only in-frame clones appear in the TCRdb table, and some are missing; sequencing was by immunoSEQ multiplex PCR. The sample has 450,000 to 500,000 clones, around 85% seen once. Input material: PBMCs. Source of these receptors: a woman aged 40 to 50 in good health. Some clones in this sample may be carry-over from other donors' samples.

The V call is TRBV7-2, the J call TRBJ2-7, with no clear D. V dropped 3 bases and J dropped 0 bases, with 12 bases sitting between them. Per the germline V gene, CDR1 is SGHTA and CDR2 is FQGNSA. The CDR3 extends over 15 amino acids. CDR3: CASSFPESPSYEQYF. The CDR3 nucleotides read TGTGCCAGCAGCTTTCCAGAATCCCCCTCCTACGAGCAGTACTTC.

With regard to this clone: A far larger clone lies a single base away; this is likely a read error. The J gene is TRBJ1-5, the V gene TRBV10-2, with D unclear. The germline V and J ends were trimmed by 3 bases and 8 bases, with 14 bases remaining between them. Germline CDR1 reads WSHSY; CDR2 reads SAAADI. The CDR3 extends over 14 amino acids. The CDR3 DNA reads TGCGCCAGCAGTGAATCCCGGGCAGATAAGCCCCAGCATTTT. It yields the protein CASSESRADKPQHF.

CDR3 sequence (DNA): TGTGCCAGCACCTCGCCCTACACCGGGGAGCTGTTTTTT. Protein: CASTSPYTGELFF. The chain joins TRBV5-4 to TRBJ2-2; D gene uncertain. The germline CDR1 and CDR2 sequences are SGHNT and YYREEE (reference sequence). V was shortened by 6 bases and J by 3 bases, with 9 bases between the two germline ends. This CDR3 spans 13 amino acids.

This clone was seen just once. A far larger clone lies a single base away; this is likely a read error. It is unclear where the CDR3 begins or ends on the DNA, so no DNA is shown, and the CDR3 is as TCRdb lists it. The J gene is TRBJ1-1, the V gene TRBV30. The CDR3 numbers 12 amino acids, ends counted. CDR1 and CDR2 from the germline V gene are GTSNPN and SVGIG (reference sequence). The CDR3 sequence is CAWAPGNTEDFF.

The chain couples TRBV7-8 to TRBJ2-1; TRBD1 aligns across 9 bases. The CDR3 runs to 15 residues. Germline V gives CDR1 SGHVS, CDR2 FQNEAQ. With 1 base clipped from V and 7 bases from J, the junction kept 5 bases outside the gene matches. In DNA form, the CDR3 reads TGTGCCAGCAGCTTAGGAGGGACAGGGATTAATGAGCAGTTCTTC. Its translation: CASSLGGTGINEQFF.

Remarks on this clone: Only one base separates this from a far larger clonotype, so it likely reflects a read error. The V call is TRBV11-2, the J call TRBJ2-7, with TRBD1 identical over 8 bases. The CDR3 sequence is 13 residues long. V shed 3 bases, J shed 3 bases, and the junction held 1 base outside the gene matches. CDR1 SGHAT and CDR2 FQNNGV come from the germline V gene. The CDR3 bases are TGTGCCAGCAGCTTGACAGGGGACTACGAGCAGTACTTC. It is translated as CASSLTGDYEQYF. Based on the CDR3 plus reference TRBV11-2 and TRBJ2-7, the full variable domain is EAGVAQSPRYKIIEKRQSVAFWCNPISGHATLYWYQQILGQGPKLLIQFQNNGVVDDSQLPKDRFSAERLKGVDSTLKIQPAKLEDSAVYLCASSLTGDYEQYFGPGTRLTVT.

The chain joins TRBV6-1 to TRBJ1-5, with a tentative D call TRBD1 (5 bases). Germline values: CDR1 MNHNS, CDR2 SASEGT. The CDR3 runs 16 residues. V lost 3 bases and J 4 bases, leaving 16 bases between the germline ends. The CDR3 loop is CASSELTRVANQPQHF. Written as DNA, the CDR3 is TGTGCCAGCAGTGAGCTCACCAGGGTAGCAAATCAGCCCCAGCATTTT.

This clone was detected only a few times. A far larger clone is a single base away, which makes a read error likely. The sample carries other DNA sequences with the same CDR3. V and J are TRBV25-1 and TRBJ1-1; no reliable D call. The CDR3 runs 11 residues. From germline, CDR1 is MGHDK and CDR2 SYGVNS. V was clipped by 3 bases and J by 1 base, with 0 bases between them. CDR3 nucleotide sequence: TGTGCCAGCAGTGAGAACACTGAAGCTTTCTTT. Translating it yields CASSENTEAFF. The full variable domain, with the rest looked up from reference TRBV25-1 and TRBJ1-1, is EADIYQTPRYLVIGTGKKITLECSQTMGHDKMYWYQQDPGMELHLIHYSYGVNSTEKGDLSSESTVSRIRTEHFPLTLESARPSHTSQYLCASSENTEAFFGQGTRLTVV.

The rearrangement joins TRBV7-2 to TRBJ1-2; D is uncertain. Germline-derived CDR1 and CDR2 are SGHTA and FQGNSA. The CDR3 runs to 12 residues. The V end was cut by 3 bases, the J end by 4 bases, with 6 bases between. CDR3 residues: CASSFPGYGYTF. The DNA for the CDR3 is TGTGCCAGCAGCTTCCCGGGCTATGGCTACACCTTC.

This clone was detected a few times. V usage is TRBV6-1 and J usage is TRBJ1-5; D possibly corresponds to TRBD1 (6 bases). The CDR3 length is 15 residues. Germline assignment: CDR1 MNHNS and CDR2 SASEGT. V was cut by 8 bases and J by 7 bases, with 21 bases left in between. In DNA, the CDR3 is TGTGCCAGCCGAATCCAGGGGATGGGGTCCCAGCCCCAGCATTTT. Protein sequence: CASRIQGMGSQPQHF.

This sequence joins TRBV5-8 and TRBJ2-5; D is ambiguous. V was trimmed by 0 bases and J by 5 bases, leaving 8 bases between them. CDR1 and CDR2 (germline): SGHTS, YDEGEE. This CDR3 region has 13 residues. The CDR3 loop is CASSLAIGETQYF. CDR3 sequence (DNA): TGTGCCAGCAGCTTGGCCATCGGGGAGACCCAGTACTTC.

The genes are TRBV5-1 and TRBJ2-3, with D possibly matching TRBD2 (7 bases). Trimming left V 4 bases short and J 8 bases short, with 17 bases between. The CDR3 extends over 14 amino acids. In germline, CDR1 is SGHRS, CDR2 YFSETQ. The CDR3, as DNA: TGCGCCAGCAGCCCCGGCGAGGGAGGGGGTACGCAGTATTTT. It yields the protein CASSPGEGGGTQYF.

In its sample, this clone was seen a few times. V gene TRBV28 combines with J gene TRBJ1-1; possible D gene TRBD1, 5 bases. The CDR3 extends over 13 amino acids. The germline gives CDR1 MDHEN, CDR2 SYDVKM. Trimming took 10 bases from V and 10 from J, leaving 22 bases between them. The CDR3 spells CATTTGGRRGAFF. The CDR3 DNA is TGTGCCACCACAACGGGCGGTCGGAGGGGAGCTTTCTTT.

This clone was counted once. V is TRBV11-3 and J is TRBJ1-1; D may be TRBD1 (6 bases). The CDR3 length is 15 residues. The V and J ends lost 0 bases and 6 bases respectively, with 14 bases between them. Germline CDR1 SGHNT, CDR2 YENEEA. For the CDR3, the DNA is TGTGCCAGCAGCTTAGAAGAGCGGGGGCTTTCTGAAGCTTTCTTT. It codes for CASSLEERGLSEAFF.

This clone was seen more than once but under ten times. The chain joins TRBV7-9 to TRBJ2-5; 13 bases agree with TRBD2. Germline V gene lookup returns CDR1 SEHNR and CDR2 FQNEAQ (reference sequence). The V gene end was trimmed by 5 bases and the J gene end by 7 bases; junction bases not matched to a gene: 7. The CDR3 length is 15 residues. As DNA, the CDR3 is TGTGCCAGCAGCCCCGGACTAGCGGGGGAATTGACCCAGTACTTC. This translates into CASSPGLAGELTQYF.

The rearrangement joins TRBV5-1 to TRBJ2-7; TRBD1 agrees at 9 bases. The CDR3 has 14 residues. Trimming took 3 bases from V and 4 from J; bases not matched to a gene: 5. The germline gives CDR1 SGHRS, CDR2 YFSETQ. CDR3 residues: CASSSRQGGYEQYF. The CDR3 DNA follows: TGCGCCAGCAGCTCCAGACAGGGGGGTTACGAGCAGTACTTC.

The chain is built from TRBV28 and TRBJ2-7; tentatively, D is TRBD1 (5 bases). V lost 6 bases and J 0 bases, leaving 9 bases between the germline ends. The CDR3 has 13 residues. Germline CDR1 and CDR2: MDHEN and SYDVKM. CDR3 sequence: CASRTVNSYEQYF. CDR3 bases: TGTGCCAGCAGGACAGTCAACTCCTACGAGCAGTACTTC.

The rearrangement links TRBV11-2 to TRBJ2-1; tentatively, D is TRBD2 (6 bases). The CDR3 is made up of 14 amino acids. Trimming stripped 8 bases from V and 3 bases from J, with 14 bases between. CDR1 is SGHAT and CDR2 is FQNNGV in the germline V gene. The CDR3 region has the DNA TGTGCCAGCGGAGGGTTCCAACTCTACAATGAGCAGTTCTTC. It translates to CASGGFQLYNEQFF.

In the case of this clone: A much larger clone lies a single base off, so this may be a read error. The same CDR3 is also encoded by other DNA sequences in this sample. The chain is built from TRBV6-4 and TRBJ2-3, with D maybe TRBD1 (6 bases). The germline CDR1 and CDR2 sequences are MRHNA and SNTAGT. The CDR3 has 15 residues. CDR3 coding DNA: TGTGCCAGCAGTGACGGAGGTGGGGGCACAGATACGCAGTACTTT. Amino acids: CASSDGGGGTDTQYF.

The V gene is TRBV4-3, the J gene TRBJ1-1; D unclear. The CDR3 sequence is 14 residues long. Trimming stripped 3 bases from V and 12 bases from J, with 20 bases between. Per the germline V gene, CDR1 is LGHNA and CDR2 is YSLEER. The CDR3 region is CASSQASRPGVTFF. The DNA for the CDR3 is TGCGCCAGCAGCCAGGCTTCCCGACCGGGCGTAACTTTCTTT.

V gene TRBV2 combines with J gene TRBJ2-1, with a weak D call TRBD2 (5 bases). The CDR3 extends over 11 amino acids. Per the germline V gene, CDR1 is SNHLY and CDR2 is FYNNEI. V lost 2 bases and J lost 11, with 7 bases in between. Here the CDR3 DNA reads TGTGCCAGCAGTGAACCTAGCCAGCAGTTCTTC. Amino acid sequence: CASSEPSQQFF.